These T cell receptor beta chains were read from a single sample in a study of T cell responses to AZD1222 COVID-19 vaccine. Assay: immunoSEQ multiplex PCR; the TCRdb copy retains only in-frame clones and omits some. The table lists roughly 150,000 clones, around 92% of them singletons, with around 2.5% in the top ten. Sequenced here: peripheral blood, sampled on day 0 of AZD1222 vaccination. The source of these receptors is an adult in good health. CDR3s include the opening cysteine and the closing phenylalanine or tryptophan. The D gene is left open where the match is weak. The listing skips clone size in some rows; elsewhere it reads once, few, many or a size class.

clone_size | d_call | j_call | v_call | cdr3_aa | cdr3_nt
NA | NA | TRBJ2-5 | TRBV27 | CASSDNYIETQYF | TGTGCCAGCAGTGACAATTATATAGAGACCCAGTACTTC
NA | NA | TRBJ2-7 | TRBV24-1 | CATSDSRGAEQYF | TGTGCCACCAGTGACAGTAGAGGGGCCGAGCAGTACTTC
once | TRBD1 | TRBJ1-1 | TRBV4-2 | CASSQPTGDTEAFF | TGTGCCAGCAGCCAGCCGACAGGGGACACTGAAGCTTTCTTT
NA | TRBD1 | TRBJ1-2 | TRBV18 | CASSPTGTGRGYTF | TGTGCCAGCTCTCCAACCGGGACAGGGCGCGGCTACACCTTC
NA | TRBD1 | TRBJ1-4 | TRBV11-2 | CASRRTGGLYEKLFF | TGTGCCAGCAGGCGGACAGGGGGCCTTTATGAAAAACTGTTTTTT
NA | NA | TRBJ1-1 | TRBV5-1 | CASSLTSPKNTEAFF | TGCGCCAGCAGCTTGACGTCGCCAAAAAACACTGAAGCTTTCTTT
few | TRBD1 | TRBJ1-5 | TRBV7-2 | CASSSWTGLGQPQHF | TGTGCCAGCAGCTCCTGGACAGGGTTGGGCCAGCCCCAGCATTTT
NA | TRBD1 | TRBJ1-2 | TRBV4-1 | CASSQGWTGPYGYTF | TGCGCCAGCAGCCAAGGTTGGACAGGGCCCTATGGCTACACCTTC
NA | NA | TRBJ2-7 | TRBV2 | CASSEASASPPTVIYEQYF | TGTGCCAGCAGTGAAGCCTCCGCAAGCCCCCCGACAGTAATCTACGAGCAGTACTTC
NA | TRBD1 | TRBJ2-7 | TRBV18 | CASSPGQGVHEQYF | TGTGCCAGCTCACCAGGACAGGGGGTCCACGAGCAGTACTTC
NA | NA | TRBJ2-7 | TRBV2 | CASSGLFSYEQYF | TGTGCCAGCAGTGGACTGTTCTCCTACGAGCAGTACTTC
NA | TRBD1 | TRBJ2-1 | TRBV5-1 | CASSPGQLSNEQFF | TGCGCCAGCAGCCCGGGACAGCTAAGCAATGAGCAGTTCTTC
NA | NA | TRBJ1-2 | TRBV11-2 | CASSLDTLGGYTF | TGTGCCAGCAGCTTAGACACACTGGGTGGCTACACCTTC
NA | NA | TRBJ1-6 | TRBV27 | CASRLLGGGSPLHF | TGTGCCAGCAGACTGCTGGGGGGTGGTTCACCCCTCCACTTT
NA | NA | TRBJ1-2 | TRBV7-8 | CASSLGGSTANYGYTF | TGTGCCAGCAGCTTAGGGGGATCGACTGCTAACTATGGCTACACCTTC
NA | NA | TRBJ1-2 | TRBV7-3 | CASSPTDGNYGYTF | TGTGCCAGCAGCCCCACCGACGGGAACTATGGCTACACCTTC